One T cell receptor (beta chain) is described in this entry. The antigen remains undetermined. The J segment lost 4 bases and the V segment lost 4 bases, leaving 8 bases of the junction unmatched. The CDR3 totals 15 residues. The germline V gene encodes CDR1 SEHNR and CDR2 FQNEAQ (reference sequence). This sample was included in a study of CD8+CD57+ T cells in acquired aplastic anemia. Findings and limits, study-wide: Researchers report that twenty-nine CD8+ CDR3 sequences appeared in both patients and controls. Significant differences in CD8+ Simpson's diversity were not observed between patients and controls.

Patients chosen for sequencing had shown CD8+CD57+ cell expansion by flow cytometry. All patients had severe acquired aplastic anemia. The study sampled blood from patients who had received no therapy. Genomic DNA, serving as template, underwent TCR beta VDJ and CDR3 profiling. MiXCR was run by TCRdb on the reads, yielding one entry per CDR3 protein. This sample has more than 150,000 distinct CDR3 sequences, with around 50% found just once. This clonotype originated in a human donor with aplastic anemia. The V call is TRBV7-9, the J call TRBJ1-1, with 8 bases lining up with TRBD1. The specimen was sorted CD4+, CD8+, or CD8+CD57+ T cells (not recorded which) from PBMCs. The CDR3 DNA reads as TGTGCCAGCAGCTCCAAACAGGGGGTTATCACTGAAGCTTTCTTT. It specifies CASSSKQGVITEAFF.